The 18 T cell receptor beta chains presented below share a single source sample, sequenced in a study of blood T cell repertoires in COVID-19. Profiled with immunoSEQ multiplex PCR; TCRdb holds only in-frame clones, not every one. The sample has over 55,000 clones; 85% are singletons. The material sequenced was peripheral blood. The receptors were gathered from a man aged 50 to 60 with acute or convalescent COVID-19.

The V and J genes are TRBV27 and TRBJ1-2, with 12 bases aligning to TRBD1. The germline CDR1 and CDR2 sequences are MNHEY and SMNVEV (reference sequence). V lost 6 bases, J lost 8 bases, and 10 bases stayed unmatched. The CDR3 totals 15 residues. The CDR3, as DNA: TGTGCCAGCAGCCATGGGGGACAGGGGGCGCGCGGCTACACCTTC. Protein sequence: CASSHGGQGARGYTF.

The chain's CDR3 is CASSITNRGTEAFF. The CDR3 DNA follows: TGTGCCAGTAGTATAACTAACAGGGGGACTGAAGCTTTCTTT. The chain is built from TRBV19 and TRBJ1-1; 8 bases match TRBD1. The CDR3 length is 14 residues. V shed 2 bases and J 5 bases; nucleotides not matched to a gene: 4. Germline V gene sequence: CDR1 LNHDA, CDR2 SQIVND (reference sequence).

This chain uses TRBV18 with TRBJ1-2; TRBD1 aligns across 8 bases. Germline V CDR1 and CDR2: KGHSH, LQKENI. The J segment lost 4 bases and the V segment lost 2 bases, leaving 6 bases of the junction unmatched. The CDR3 spans 15 residues. CDR3 sequence: CASSPESTGGYGYTF. The CDR3 region has the DNA TGTGCCAGCTCACCAGAAAGCACAGGGGGCTATGGCTACACCTTC. Looking up the rest from reference TRBV18 and TRBJ1-2 gives the full variable domain: NAGVMQNPRHLVRRRGQEARLRCSPMKGHSHVYWYRQLPEEGLKFMVYLQKENIIDESGMPKERFSAEFPKEGPSILRIQQVVRGDSAAYFCASSPESTGGYGYTFGSGTRLTVV.

The rearrangement links TRBV12-3 or TRBV12-4 to TRBJ1-4, with D tentatively TRBD1 (6 bases). The CDR3 totals 13 residues. V dropped 5 bases and J dropped 10 bases, with 14 bases sitting between them. CDR3 sequence: CASSPNPTGKLFF. The CDR3 bases are TGTGCCAGCAGTCCCAACCCGACAGGAAAACTGTTTTTT.

The chain has TRBV15 and TRBJ1-2; 9 bases match TRBD1. Germline CDR1 is LNHNV and CDR2 is YYDKDF (reference sequence). This CDR3 region has 16 residues. V lost 1 base, J lost 0 bases, and 3 bases stayed unmatched. Here the CDR3 DNA reads TGTGCCACCAGCAGAGTGGACAGGGGCCCTAACTATGGCTACACCTTC. Its translation is CATSRVDRGPNYGYTF.

The chain links TRBV19 to TRBJ1-1, with D perhaps TRBD1 (5 bases). The CDR3 contains 13 residues. Germline V lookup: CDR1 LNHDA, CDR2 SQIVND (reference sequence). V lost 6 bases and J 10 bases, leaving 18 bases between the germline ends. The CDR3 sequence is CASRPTGFLGAFF. For the CDR3, the DNA is TGTGCCAGTAGACCCACAGGTTTCCTGGGAGCTTTCTTT.

This clone was counted a single time. The CDR3 loop is CASSQLSGEDTQYF. The CDR3 nucleotides are TGTGCCAGCAGCCAACTTAGCGGGGAAGATACGCAGTATTTT. The chain has TRBV14 and TRBJ2-3; 8 positions agree with TRBD2. CDR3 length: 14 amino acids. Germline CDR1 SGHDN, CDR2 FVKESK. V trimming: 2 bases; J trimming: 5 bases; junction bases outside the gene matches: 3.

The chain is built from TRBV5-4 and TRBJ2-1; TRBD2 matches 10 bases. Germline trimming cut 2 bases from V and 9 bases from J; bases unmatched to any gene: 8. CDR1 and CDR2 (germline): SGHNT, YYREEE (reference sequence). The CDR3 extends over 15 amino acids. The CDR3: CASSFVPLAGAEQFF. CDR3 sequence (DNA): TGTGCCAGCAGCTTTGTCCCCCTAGCGGGGGCTGAGCAGTTCTTC.

V gene TRBV6-5 combines with J gene TRBJ2-1; D not certain. Germline-derived CDR1 and CDR2 are MNHEY and SVGAGI. Trimming left V 5 bases short and J 0 bases short, with 8 bases between. The CDR3 length is 14 residues. The CDR3 sequence: CASSIQDSYNEQFF. The CDR3 DNA reads TGTGCCAGCAGTATTCAGGACTCCTACAATGAGCAGTTCTTC.

This sequence joins TRBV5-1 and TRBJ2-3; TRBD2 might be the D (6 bases). The germline gives CDR1 SGHRS, CDR2 YFSETQ. The V and J ends lost 0 bases and 0 bases respectively, with 11 bases between them. The CDR3 extends over 16 amino acids. This CDR3 is CASSLGAGSSTDTQYF. The CDR3 DNA follows: TGCGCCAGCAGCTTGGGAGCGGGCTCTAGCACAGATACGCAGTATTTT.

This chain links TRBV5-1 with TRBJ1-2, with 8 bases lining up with TRBD1. This CDR3 has 15 amino acids. Germline V gene lookup returns CDR1 SGHRS and CDR2 YFSETQ. The trim removed 4 bases at V and 7 bases at J, leaving 12 bases unmatched. The CDR3 nucleotides read TGCGCCAGCAGCAGAACGACAGGGGCGAAGGGTGGCTACACCTTC. Translated, it gives CASSRTTGAKGGYTF.

This clone occurred a few times. This chain links TRBV5-1 with TRBJ1-5; the match to TRBD1 covers 9 bases. The length of the CDR3 is 15 residues. V was pared by 0 bases and J by 4 bases, with 2 bases of the junction left unmatched. Germline CDR1 SGHRS, CDR2 YFSETQ. This chain's CDR3 is CASSLEGQGNQPQHF. As DNA, the CDR3 is TGCGCCAGCAGCTTGGAGGGACAGGGTAATCAGCCCCAGCATTTT. The complete variable domain, with remaining parts taken from reference TRBV5-1 and TRBJ1-5, reads KAGVTQTPRYLIKTRGQQVTLSCSPISGHRSVSWYQQTPGQGLQFLFEYFSETQRNKGNFPGRFSGRQFSNSRSEMNVSTLELGDSALYLCASSLEGQGNQPQHFGDGTRLSIL.

This clone came up a few times. J is TRBJ1-4 and V is TRBV2; D gene uncertain. This CDR3 region has 16 residues. Germline loops: CDR1 SNHLY, CDR2 FYNNEI. The ends were cut back, 7 bases at V and 7 bases at J, with 22 bases in the middle. The CDR3 nucleotides read TGTGCCAGCATGGAGGGTTTCTTTCAGCAGAGTGAAAAACTGTTTTTT. Translation: CASMEGFFQQSEKLFF. Variable domain in full (rest from reference TRBV2 and TRBJ1-4): EPEVTQTPSHQVTQMGQEVILRCVPISNHLYFYWYRQILGQKVEFLVSFYNNEISEKSEIFDDQFSVERPDGSNFTLKIRSTKLEDSAMYFCASMEGFFQQSEKLFFGSGTQLSVL.

The V and J genes are TRBV6-6 and TRBJ1-3; tentatively, D is TRBD1 (6 bases). The ends were cut back, 1 base at V and 2 bases at J, with 9 bases in the middle. The germline gives CDR1 MNHNY, CDR2 SVGAGI (reference sequence). This CDR3 comprises 15 residues. The CDR3 is CASSYFQGPGNTIYF. The CDR3 DNA reads TGTGCCAGCAGTTACTTTCAGGGGCCTGGAAACACCATATATTTT.

This clone occurred many times. The chain uses TRBV18 and TRBJ1-3; 8 bases align to TRBD1. V dropped 5 bases and J dropped 4; count of bases not matched to a gene: 7. The CDR3 consists of 15 residues. Germline V gene sequence: CDR1 KGHSH, CDR2 LQKENI. This CDR3 reads CASSATGGAGNTIYF. The DNA of the CDR3 is TGTGCCAGCTCAGCCACAGGGGGTGCCGGAAACACCATATATTTT. The complete variable domain, with remaining parts taken from reference TRBV18 and TRBJ1-3, reads NAGVMQNPRHLVRRRGQEARLRCSPMKGHSHVYWYRQLPEEGLKFMVYLQKENIIDESGMPKERFSAEFPKEGPSILRIQQVVRGDSAAYFCASSATGGAGNTIYFGEGSWLTVV.

The gene calls are TRBV5-1 and TRBJ2-3; 8 bases match TRBD1. V was pared by 0 bases and J by 0 bases, with 3 bases of the junction left unmatched. This CDR3 has 16 residues. In germline, CDR1 is SGHRS, CDR2 YFSETQ. For the CDR3, the DNA is TGCGCCAGCAGCTTGGGATACAGGGGGAGCACAGATACGCAGTATTTT. Its translation: CASSLGYRGSTDTQYF.

The rearrangement joins TRBV2 to TRBJ1-2; a possible D gene is TRBD1 (5 bases). Germline V lookup: CDR1 SNHLY, CDR2 FYNNEI. This CDR3 has 12 residues. The V end was cut by 7 bases, the J end by 6 bases, with 12 bases between. CDR3 sequence: CASIPDSHGYTF. For the CDR3, the DNA is TGTGCCAGCATCCCAGACAGTCATGGCTACACCTTC.

The chain is built from TRBV6-5 and TRBJ2-5, with no clear D. V dropped 0 bases and J dropped 5 bases, with 10 bases sitting between them. The V gene's germline CDR1 is MNHEY and CDR2 SVGAGI. This CDR3 has 14 residues. CDR3: CASSYSESGETQYF. In DNA, the CDR3 is TGTGCCAGCAGTTACTCCGAATCCGGGGAGACCCAGTACTTC.